What follows is one T cell receptor beta chain and its context. The CDR3 covers 13 residues. The V end lost 7 bases, the J end lost 8 bases, and 17 bases lay between the germline ends. Per the germline V gene, CDR1 is ENHRY and CDR2 is SYGVKD. The sample is drawn from a study of blood T cell repertoires in COVID-19. About the research overall: Samples taken during acute and convalescent COVID-19 were collected in the United States, Italy and Spain. Sample material is recorded as cDNA or gDNA derived from T cells, B-cell-depleted T cells, or PBMCs.

Authors' processing steps: Estimation of nucleated cell counts relied on the amplification of reference gene primers. Using immunoSEQ multiplex PCR, the repertoire was profiled, and TCRdb retains in-frame clones only, with some absent. The V and J calls and the clone size are those of that table, but D and trimming were determined from the DNA. The sample has tens of thousands of clones, roughly four fifths seen once. The TCR comes from a woman aged 45-59 years with active or convalescent COVID-19. V and J are TRBV10-3 and TRBJ1-1, with D possibly being TRBD1 (5 bases). The sequencing sample was made of peripheral blood. CDR3 sequence: CAIKGALGIEAFF. CDR3 DNA: TGTGCCATCAAAGGGGCCCTCGGAATAGAAGCTTTCTTT.